The sequence of this T cell receptor beta chain was determined in a study of T-cell memory formation after mild COVID-19. Whole-study context: The TCR clusters were mostly specific to one donor.

CDR1 and CDR2 (germline): SGHVS, FNYEAQ. The CDR3 length is 15 residues. Trimming cost V 8 bases and J 8 bases; bases outside gene matches: 10. This clonotype was found many times. The antigen remains unidentified. TCRdb re-derived calls from the 5' RACE reads in MiXCR, one entry per CDR3 protein. The sample consists of around 340,000 distinct CDR3 sequences, 13% of them appearing once. General study results and limits: Contracting CD4+ clones were located mainly in CM and EM, and CD8+ clones in EMRA. Certain responding clones were present in pre-infection memory, suggesting participation of cross-reactive memory. Second-wave clones with a day 37 peak had unconfirmed SARS-CoV-2 specificity.

This TCR came from a man aged 18 to 29 who had mild COVID-19 (a few samples of this study predate the infection). Cell type and time point are not known. The specimen sequenced was PBMCs or a T cell subset sorted from them (not recorded which). V usage is TRBV7-6 and J usage is TRBJ2-1; 12 bases map to TRBD2. The CDR3 spells CASGPRPSGGDEQFF. The CDR3 DNA is TGTGCCAGCGGTCCACGGCCTAGCGGGGGGGATGAGCAGTTCTTC.